The rows below give T cell receptor beta chains drawn from one sample of a study of T cell repertoires in cytomegalovirus infection. TCRdb fed the reads into MiXCR, producing one record per CDR3 protein. The top ten clones hold 2.8% of a sample with about 740,000 distinct CDR3 sequences, roughly 35% of them seen once. The sequenced sample was PBMCs. The receptor set was obtained from a human donor in good health (CMV status not recorded). Some clones in this sample may be carry-over from other donors' samples. CDR3s include the opening cysteine and the closing phenylalanine or tryptophan. D genes are given only for firm matches. Not every row has a clone size; where given, it reads once, few, many or a size class.

v_gene	j_gene	abundance	d_gene	CDR3aa	CDR3nt
TRBV19	TRBJ1-2	-	TRBD1	CASRGTGEYGYNF	TGTGCCAGTAGGGGGACAGGGGAATATGGCTACAACTTC
TRBV6-5	TRBJ1-6	-	-	CASSRGPPRGSPLHF	TGTGCCAGCAGCCGTGGGCCCCCCCGGGGTTCACCCCTCCACTTT
TRBV7-8	TRBJ2-1	-	-	CASSWEDRRGGNEQFF	TGTGCCAGCAGCTGGGAGGACAGGCGGGGCGGAAATGAGCAGTTCTTC
TRBV7-8	TRBJ2-2	-	-	CASIPKGSSELFF	TGTGCCAGCATACCTAAAGGGAGCTCCGAGCTGTTTTTT
TRBV7-9	TRBJ2-1	few	-	CASSLADDEFF	TGTGCCAGCAGCTTAGCGGATGACGAGTTCTTC
TRBV12-3/TRBV12-4	TRBJ2-7	many	TRBD2	CASSPLAGGFGQYF	TGTGCCAGCAGTCCCCTAGCGGGGGGCTTCGGGCAGTACTTC
TRBV7-3	TRBJ2-7	-	-	CASSLMAGSSYEQYF	TGTGCCAGCAGCTTAATGGCGGGGAGCTCCTACGAGCAGTACTTC
TRBV4-1	TRBJ2-1	-	TRBD2	CASSSREAGVTNNEQFF	TGCGCCAGCAGCTCCCGGGAGGCGGGAGTCACAAACAATGAGCAGTTCTTC
TRBV4-1	TRBJ1-5	-	-	CASSQDFDSLGSNQPQHF	TGCGCCAGCAGCCAAGACTTCGACAGCCTGGGTAGCAATCAGCCCCAGCATTTT
TRBV7-3	TRBJ2-5	once	-	CASRARMAGEEETPSF	TGTGCAAGCCGCGCCCGGATGGCTGGGGAAGAAGAGACCCCGTCCTTC
TRBV24-1	TRBJ2-2	-	TRBD1	CATRATQGKSNTGELFF	TGTGCCACCAGGGCTACACAGGGGAAGTCGAACACCGGGGAGCTGTTTTTT
TRBV4-1	TRBJ1-2	few	-	CASSQDGGAQGNYGYTF	TGCGCCAGCAGCCAAGATGGGGGGGCGCAGGGTAACTATGGCTACACCTTC
TRBV7-2	TRBJ2-4	many	TRBD2	CASSQLAGAPGNIQYF	TGTGCCAGCAGCCAACTAGCGGGAGCCCCCGGAAACATTCAGTACTTC
TRBV24-1	TRBJ2-1	-	TRBD2	CATSDSTSGRAGNEQFF	TGTGCCACCAGTGATTCCACTAGCGGGAGGGCCGGGAATGAGCAGTTCTTC
TRBV19	TRBJ2-7	-	-	CASSSATKSYEQYF	TGTGCCAGTAGTAGTGCCACCAAGAGCTACGAGCAGTACTTC
TRBV28	TRBJ1-3	few	TRBD1	CASRDRAGNTIYF	TGTGCCAGCAGGGACAGGGCTGGAAACACCATATATTTT
TRBV10-2	TRBJ1-1	once	TRBD1	CASRDQGARAFF	TGCGCCAGCAGGGATCAGGGGGCCCGGGCTTTCTTT
TRBV20-1	TRBJ2-1	-	TRBD2	CSATGLAGVEQFF	TGCAGTGCTACCGGACTAGCGGGCGTTGAGCAGTTCTTC
TRBV7-6	TRBJ2-7	-	-	CASSLGGPPAYEQYF	TGTGCCAGCAGCTTAGGTGGCCCCCCCGCCTACGAGCAGTACTTC
TRBV6-5	TRBJ2-5	-	TRBD2	CASSYSTSGETQYF	TGTGCCAGCAGTTACAGTACTAGCGGAGAGACCCAGTACTTC
TRBV6-5	TRBJ2-1	few	TRBD1	CATSGGAHNEQFF	TGTGCCACGTCAGGGGGCGCACACAATGAGCAGTTCTTC
TRBV7-2	TRBJ2-3	many	TRBD1	CASRLQGATTADTQYF	TGTGCCAGCAGACTGCAGGGGGCAACGACCGCAGATACGCAGTATTTT
TRBV6-8	TRBJ2-1	-	-	CASKQSDEQFF	TGTGCCAGCAAACAGTCCGATGAGCAGTTCTTC
TRBV7-9	TRBJ2-7	-	TRBD1	CASSLGSQGALGEQYF	TGTGCCAGCAGCTTAGGTTCCCAGGGGGCGCTTGGCGAGCAGTACTTC
TRBV7-2	TRBJ2-2	many	-	CASSLFSAQTVRGFTGELFF	TGTGCCAGCAGCTTATTTAGCGCCCAGACAGTTCGGGGTTTTACCGGGGAGCTGTTTTTT
TRBV2	TRBJ1-1	-	-	CASSELSGGEAFF	TGTGCCAGCAGTGAACTGTCTGGCGGTGAAGCTTTCTTT
TRBV7-9	TRBJ2-1	once	TRBD2	CAISSSGAANEPFF	TGTGCCATCAGCTCTAGCGGAGCAGCCAATGAGCCGTTCTTC
TRBV11-2	TRBJ1-1	few	-	CASSVKGPNTEAFF	TGTGCCAGCAGCGTAAAGGGACCGAACACTGAAGCTTTCTTT
TRBV7-9	TRBJ1-1	-	TRBD1	CASSLDGTGGSTEAFF	TGTGCCAGCAGCTTAGACGGGACAGGGGGCAGTACTGAAGCTTTCTTT
TRBV20-1	TRBJ2-7	once	-	CSARETYEQYF	TGCAGTGCTAGAGAGACCTACGAGCAGTACTTC
TRBV7-2	TRBJ2-7	many	TRBD1	CASSTGTGGAYEQYF	TGTGCCAGCAGTACGGGGACAGGGGGGGCCTACGAGCAGTACTTC
TRBV29-1	TRBJ1-2	-	-	CSVEGRGINYGYTF	TGCAGCGTTGAGGGTCGGGGTATCAACTATGGCTACACCTTC
TRBV24-1	TRBJ2-3	once	-	CATSDAAGPTDTQYF	TGTGCCACCAGTGATGCCGCCGGGCCCACAGATACGCAGTATTTT
TRBV19	TRBJ1-5	-	TRBD1	CASSTRTGGYDQPQHF	TGTGCCAGTAGTACCCGGACAGGGGGTTATGATCAGCCCCAGCATTTT
TRBV24-1	TRBJ2-7	many	TRBD1	CATSVTGYEQYF	TGTGCCACCAGTGTGACAGGGTACGAGCAGTACTTC
TRBV7-4	TRBJ2-3	-	TRBD2	CASSLSQREGDTQYF	TGTGCCAGCAGCTTATCCCAGCGGGAGGGAGATACGCAGTATTTT
TRBV28	TRBJ2-7	-	TRBD1	CATTPGGEQYF	TGTGCCACTACACCAGGGGGCGAGCAGTACTTC
TRBV12-3/TRBV12-4	TRBJ2-2	-	TRBD1	CASSPGTGAAGELFF	TGTGCCAGCAGCCCCGGGACAGGGGCGGCCGGGGAGCTGTTTTTT